These 23 T cell receptor beta chains originate from one sample sequenced in a study of blood T cell repertoires in COVID-19. Profiled with immunoSEQ multiplex PCR; TCRdb holds only in-frame clones, not every one. The sample lists 88,000 or so clones, 70% to 90% seen once, with about 7% in the top ten. Sequenced input: peripheral blood. The source of these receptors is a man in his sixties with acute or convalescent COVID-19.

The chain employs TRBV3-1 (or the pseudogene TRBV3-2) and TRBJ1-1; 8 nucleotides align to TRBD1. The germline gives CDR1 LGHDT, CDR2 YNNKEL (reference sequence). This CDR3 has 16 residues. V shed 2 bases, J shed 4 bases, and the junction held 9 bases outside the gene matches. This CDR3 is CASSQLPQGAGTEAFF. DNA for the CDR3: TGTGCCAGCAGCCAACTCCCGCAGGGGGCTGGCACTGAAGCTTTCTTT.

The chain is built from TRBV5-4 and TRBJ1-1; 7 bases fit TRBD1. The V gene end was trimmed by 3 bases and the J gene end by 7 bases; junction bases not matched to a gene: 12. The CDR3 length is 15 residues. CDR1 and CDR2 from the germline V gene are SGHNT and YYREEE (reference sequence). The CDR3 here is CASSWVEQGIREAFF. CDR3 bases: TGTGCCAGCAGCTGGGTAGAACAGGGGATCCGTGAAGCTTTCTTT.

This clone was detected a few times. This sequence joins TRBV5-4 and TRBJ1-2, with 7 bases lining up with TRBD1. Germline V gives CDR1 SGHNT, CDR2 YYREEE (reference sequence). Germline trimming cut 1 base from V and 6 bases from J; bases unmatched to any gene: 3. This CDR3 has 13 amino acids. The CDR3 loop is CASSLRTGDGYTF. CDR3 nucleotide sequence: TGTGCCAGCAGCTTGAGAACAGGGGATGGCTACACCTTC.

In this sample, this clone turned up a few times. The rearrangement links TRBV5-6 to TRBJ2-5; D is unclear. The CDR3 covers 11 residues. Germline CDR1 and CDR2: SGHDT and YYEEEE. Trimming took 4 bases from V and 2 from J, leaving 3 bases between them. The CDR3 here is CASSLQETQYF. The CDR3 region has the DNA TGTGCCAGCAGCCTACAAGAGACCCAGTACTTC.

The V call is TRBV19, the J call TRBJ1-2, with 9 bases fitting TRBD1. Germline loops: CDR1 LNHDA, CDR2 SQIVND (reference sequence). CDR3 length equals 13 residues. J gave up 8 bases and V 7 bases, and 8 bases lay outside the gene matches. In DNA form, the CDR3 reads TGTGCCAGTACTTTCTGGACAGGGGAAGGCTACACCTTC. It specifies CASTFWTGEGYTF.

This clone was counted once. The V and J genes are TRBV5-1 and TRBJ2-1; TRBD2 agrees at 9 bases. Germline lookup yields CDR1 SGHRS and CDR2 YFSETQ. The CDR3 contains 13 residues. Losses at the gene ends were 2 bases for V and 8 bases for J; bases not matched to a gene: 2. The CDR3 loop reads CASSFSGSYEQFF. DNA for the CDR3: TGCGCCAGCAGCTTTAGCGGGAGTTATGAGCAGTTCTTC.

The chain recombines TRBV10-2 with TRBJ2-5; possible D gene TRBD2, 6 bases. CDR3 length equals 15 residues. The germline V gene encodes CDR1 WSHSY and CDR2 SAAADI. The V gene lost 2 bases and the J gene lost 2 bases, with 12 bases spanning the gap. The CDR3 reads CASSENGRGQETQYF. The CDR3 DNA is TGCGCCAGCAGTGAGAACGGGAGAGGACAAGAGACCCAGTACTTC.

V gene TRBV6-5 combines with J gene TRBJ1-2; D possibly corresponds to TRBD1 (6 bases). Between the trimmed V and J ends, which lost 5 bases and 2 bases, there was a span of 12 bases. CDR3 length: 14 amino acids. Germline CDR1 MNHEY, CDR2 SVGAGI. CDR3 sequence reads: CASSPQQGNYGYTF. In DNA, the CDR3 is TGTGCCAGCAGTCCACAACAGGGAAACTATGGCTACACCTTC.

This clone was picked up a small number of times. The gene calls are TRBV2 and TRBJ1-2; D is uncertain. Between the trimmed V and J ends, which lost 5 bases and 4 bases, there was a span of 14 bases. In germline, CDR1 is SNHLY, CDR2 FYNNEI. The CDR3 length is 14 residues. The CDR3 DNA sequence: TGTGCCAGCAGTTTTGACCAGGAGGGCTATGGCTACACCTTC. Translating it yields CASSFDQEGYGYTF.

The chain is built from TRBV6-5 and TRBJ2-7; a possible D gene is TRBD1 (5 bases). V shed 0 bases and J shed 7 bases, with 16 bases lying between them. The germline gives CDR1 MNHEY, CDR2 SVGAGI. CDR3 length: 15 residues. The CDR3 sequence: CASSYSGALSSEQYF. Written as DNA, the CDR3 is TGTGCCAGCAGTTACTCAGGGGCATTATCTAGTGAGCAGTACTTC.

The rearrangement uses TRBV6-1 and TRBJ1-1, with 11 bases lining up with TRBD1. V lost 2 bases and J lost 4; bases outside the gene matches: 9. Looked up from germline, CDR1 is MNHNS and CDR2 is SASEGT. CDR3 length: 17 residues. CDR3 sequence: CASSEFGQGAGGTEAFF. The CDR3, as DNA: TGTGCCAGCAGTGAATTCGGACAGGGGGCCGGTGGCACTGAAGCTTTCTTT.

The chain couples TRBV19 to TRBJ2-3; tentative D call: TRBD2 (6 bases). V shed 3 bases and J shed 7 bases, with 14 bases lying between them. The length of the CDR3 is 14 residues. Germline lookup yields CDR1 LNHDA and CDR2 SQIVND (reference sequence). CDR3 protein: CASSIGGDRNTQYF. CDR3 DNA sequence: TGTGCCAGTAGTATCGGCGGGGACCGGAATACGCAGTATTTT. Full variable domain (outside the CDR3, taken from reference TRBV19 and TRBJ2-3): DGGITQSPKYLFRKEGQNVTLSCEQNLNHDAMYWYRQDPGQGLRLIYYSQIVNDFQKGDIAEGYSVSREKKESFPLTVTSAQKNPTAFYLCASSIGGDRNTQYFGPGTRLTVL.

The chain employs TRBV6-2 or TRBV6-3 and TRBJ1-2; 9 bases fit TRBD1. In germline, CDR1 is MNHEY, CDR2 SVGEGT. The CDR3 consists of 15 residues. V was clipped by 2 bases and J by 2 bases; unmatched bases: 3. CDR3 in DNA: TGTGCCAGCAGTTACACCGGGACAGGGAACTATGGCTACACCTTC. This codes for CASSYTGTGNYGYTF.

The rearrangement joins TRBV19 to TRBJ1-1, with TRBD1 matching 7 bases. CDR1 and CDR2 from the germline V gene are LNHDA and SQIVND (reference sequence). The CDR3 consists of 13 residues. The V gene end was trimmed by 7 bases and the J gene end by 7 bases; junction bases not matched to a gene: 9. CDR3 amino acids: CASMTGSMYEAFF. The CDR3, as DNA: TGTGCCAGTATGACAGGGTCGATGTATGAAGCTTTCTTT.

The J gene is TRBJ1-1, the V gene TRBV3-1 (or the pseudogene TRBV3-2), with 8 bases matching TRBD1. V dropped 3 bases and J dropped 6; count of bases not matched to a gene: 9. Germline assignment: CDR1 LGHDT and CDR2 YNNKEL (reference sequence). This CDR3 has 15 amino acids. The CDR3 nucleotides read TGTGCCAGCAGCCATTGGTCAGGGGGCAGAGCTGAAGCTTTCTTT. It is translated as CASSHWSGGRAEAFF.

J is TRBJ2-5 and V is TRBV5-6; the match to TRBD2 covers 13 bases. In germline, CDR1 is SGHDT, CDR2 YYEEEE. The CDR3 length is 17 residues. V dropped 5 bases and J dropped 2; count of bases not matched to a gene: 9. The CDR3 here is CASRRTSGGGLQETQYF. CDR3 coding DNA: TGTGCCAGCAGGCGGACTAGCGGGGGTGGACTGCAAGAGACCCAGTACTTC.

The chain employs TRBV24-1 and TRBJ2-7, with D hard to call. The CDR3 sequence is 14 residues long. The germline gives CDR1 KGHDR, CDR2 SFDVKD. The DNA of the CDR3 is TGTGTAAACTTCGGTACTCGAAGCTCCTACGAGCAGTACTTC. As protein: CVNFGTRSSYEQYF.

This clone was seen only a few times. CDR3 nucleotides: TGCGCCAGCAGCTTCGCAGGGGCCTCCTACGAGCAGTACTTC. It translates to CASSFAGASYEQYF. This sequence joins TRBV5-1 and TRBJ2-7, with D tentatively TRBD1 (6 bases). Trimming shortened V by 2 bases and J by 0 bases, and 9 bases separated the two germline ends. This CDR3 region has 14 residues. The germline V gene has CDR1 SGHRS and CDR2 YFSETQ.

This chain joins TRBV15 and TRBJ1-3; D gene uncertain. This CDR3 has 16 residues. Looked up from germline, CDR1 is LNHNV and CDR2 is YYDKDF (reference sequence). V shed 1 base and J shed 0 bases, with 10 bases lying between them. The CDR3 DNA sequence: TGTGCCACCAGCAGAGCTCCCCACAGCTCTGGAAACACCATATATTTT. It encodes CATSRAPHSSGNTIYF.

The rearrangement uses TRBV15 and TRBJ1-1; no clear D gene. CDR3 size: 13 residues. V lost 1 base and J lost 5, with 8 bases in between. The germline V gene has CDR1 LNHNV and CDR2 YYDKDF (reference sequence). The CDR3 spells CATSRVVSTEAFF. The DNA of the CDR3 is TGTGCCACCAGCAGAGTTGTCTCGACTGAAGCTTTCTTT.

This chain joins TRBV5-5 and TRBJ1-6; D is possibly TRBD1 (5 bases). Germline V gene sequence: CDR1 SGHKS, CDR2 YYEKEE (reference sequence). Trimming removed 4 bases at V and 7 bases at J, with 15 bases between. This CDR3 is built from 15 residues. CDR3 bases: TGTGCCAGCAGCCCGGGGGGGGTACAAAATTCACCCCTCCACTTT. It codes for CASSPGGVQNSPLHF. The complete variable domain, with remaining parts taken from reference TRBV5-5 and TRBJ1-6, reads DAGVTQSPTHLIKTRGQQVTLRCSPISGHKSVSWYQQVLGQGPQFIFQYYEKEERGRGNFPDRFSARQFPNYSSELNVNALLLGDSALYLCASSPGGVQNSPLHFGNGTRLTVT.

This clone was observed a single time. The J gene is TRBJ1-2, the V gene TRBV12-3 or TRBV12-4; tentatively, D is TRBD1 (5 bases). The CDR3 consists of 13 residues. V was cut by 3 bases and J by 8 bases, with 13 bases left in between. CDR3 in DNA: TGTGCCAGCAGTTTGGGGCAGGAGAAAGGCTACACCTTC. Its protein is CASSLGQEKGYTF.

The chain recombines TRBV19 with TRBJ1-1; no clear D. The V end was cut by 2 bases, the J end by 0 bases, with 7 bases between. The CDR3 totals 14 residues. From germline, CDR1 is LNHDA and CDR2 SQIVND (reference sequence). CDR3 in DNA: TGTGCCAGTAGTATAAGCCTTATGAACACTGAAGCTTTCTTT. It specifies CASSISLMNTEAFF.